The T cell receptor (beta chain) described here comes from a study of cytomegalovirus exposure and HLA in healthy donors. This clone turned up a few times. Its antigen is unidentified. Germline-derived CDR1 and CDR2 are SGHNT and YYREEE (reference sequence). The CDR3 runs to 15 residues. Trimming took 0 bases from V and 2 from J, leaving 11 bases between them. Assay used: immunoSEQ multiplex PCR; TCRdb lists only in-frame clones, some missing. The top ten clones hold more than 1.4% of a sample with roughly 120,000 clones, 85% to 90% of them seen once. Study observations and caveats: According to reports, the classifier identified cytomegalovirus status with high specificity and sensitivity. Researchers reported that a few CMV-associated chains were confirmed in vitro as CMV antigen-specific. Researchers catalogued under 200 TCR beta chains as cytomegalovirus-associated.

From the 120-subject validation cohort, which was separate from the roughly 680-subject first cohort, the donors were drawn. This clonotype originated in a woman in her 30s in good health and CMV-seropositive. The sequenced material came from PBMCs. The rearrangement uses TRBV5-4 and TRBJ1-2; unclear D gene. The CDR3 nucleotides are TGTGCCAGCAGCTTGGTAGCCTTAGGAAACTATGGCTACACCTTC. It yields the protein CASSLVALGNYGYTF.